These 18 T cell receptor beta chains originate from one sample sequenced in a study of PD-1 blockade in classical Hodgkin lymphoma (dated by TCRdb to the early 2020s). The time point label here, explained by the study, means: cycle 1 day 1 (C1D1), immediately before nivolumab initiation. Every trial patient had relapsed after autologous stem cell transplantation, and cohorts A, B and C differed in prior brentuximab vedotin exposure. Library generation was performed with the immunoSEQ multiplex PCR assay. TCRdb obtained this table from immuneACCESS and retained in-frame rearrangements with V and J assigned. These tables miss some clones; where compared with another copy, unresolved V genes account for less than half of the shortfall, and the remainder is unexplained. The sample table holds some 96,000 clones, of which 75% to 90% were seen once. The ten largest clones capture more than 10% of the sample.

The sample here was peripheral blood mononuclear cells (PBMCs), taken at baseline. The source is a human donor with classical Hodgkin lymphoma.

CDR3 sequence: CASSPQGGTSNQPQHF. In DNA, the CDR3 is TGTGCCAGCAGTCCCCAGGGGGGCACAAGCAATCAGCCCCAGCATTTT. The chain combines TRBV27 with TRBJ1-5, with 7 bases identical to TRBD1. V was clipped by 5 bases and J by 1 base; unmatched bases: 8. Looked up from germline, CDR1 is MNHEY and CDR2 is SMNVEV (reference sequence). This CDR3 is 16 amino acids long.

The V call is TRBV21-1, the J call TRBJ2-1; TRBD2 is the table's D call and was not checked against the DNA. TRBV21-1 constitutes a pseudogene. The CDR3 has 21 amino acids. CDR3 loop: CASSKAYRVDQTSGSFREQFF. CDR3 DNA: TGTGCCAGCAGCAAAGCGTATCGGGTGGACCAGACTAGCGGGAGTTTTCGTGAGCAGTTCTTC.

There are a few counts of this clone. The rearrangement links TRBV28 to TRBJ1-1, with D perhaps TRBD1 (5 bases). CDR1 is MDHEN and CDR2 is SYDVKM in the germline V gene. The germline V and J ends were trimmed by 6 bases and 1 base, with 12 bases remaining between them. This CDR3 contains 14 residues. Here the CDR3 reads CASSSWGTNTEAFF. CDR3 coding DNA: TGTGCCAGCAGCTCTTGGGGGACGAACACTGAAGCTTTCTTT.

The chain recombines TRBV2 with TRBJ1-2; D gene ambiguous. Trimming took 7 bases from V and 4 from J, leaving 19 bases between them. The CDR3 spans 15 residues. Germline-derived CDR1 and CDR2 are SNHLY and FYNNEI. The CDR3 nucleotides read TGTGCCAGCACCAACAATCGGCAGGACCTCTATGGCTACACCTTC. Encoded protein: CASTNNRQDLYGYTF.

This clone was picked up a small number of times. The CDR3 sequence is CASSLGGQGVFDGYTF. The CDR3 DNA is TGTGCCAGCAGCCTCGGCGGACAGGGGGTATTTGATGGCTACACCTTC. The chain combines TRBV27 with TRBJ1-2; TRBD1 agrees at 10 bases. The germline V gene encodes CDR1 MNHEY and CDR2 SMNVEV (reference sequence). The V gene end was trimmed by 6 bases and the J gene end by 6 bases; junction bases not matched to a gene: 13. There are 16 residues in the CDR3.

The J gene is TRBJ2-1, the V gene TRBV28; 9 bases match TRBD2. V shed 5 bases and J 1 base; nucleotides not matched to a gene: 3. The CDR3 has 15 amino acids. Germline lookup yields CDR1 MDHEN and CDR2 SYDVKM. CDR3 in amino acids: CASSVAGESYNEQFF. In DNA, the CDR3 is TGTGCCAGCAGTGTAGCGGGAGAGTCCTACAATGAGCAGTTCTTC.

The rearrangement joins TRBV10-3 to TRBJ2-2; 11 nucleotides agree with TRBD2. Germline-derived CDR1 and CDR2 are ENHRY and SYGVKD. The CDR3 contains 14 residues. Trimming removed 6 bases from V and 4 bases from J; junction bases left unmatched: 1. CDR3 nucleotides: TGTGCCATCAGACTAGCGGGAGTCACCGGGGAGCTGTTTTTT. Protein sequence: CAIRLAGVTGELFF.

CDR3 loop: CASSPSSGSNEQFF. The DNA for the CDR3 is TGTGCCAGCTCACCTTCGTCGGGCAGTAATGAGCAGTTCTTC. J is TRBJ2-1 and V is TRBV18; no clear D. The V and J ends lost 3 bases and 7 bases respectively, with 13 bases between them. The germline CDR1 and CDR2 sequences are KGHSH and LQKENI. This CDR3 spans 14 amino acids.

This rearrangement joins TRBV5-1 to TRBJ2-7; 9 nucleotides match TRBD2. Germline values: CDR1 SGHRS, CDR2 YFSETQ. V gave up 5 bases and J gave up 2 bases; unmatched junction bases: 14. This CDR3 comprises 17 residues. As DNA, the CDR3 is TGCGCCAGCAGTGGTATGGTGAGCGGGAGGTCCGCCTACGAGCAGTACTTC. Protein: CASSGMVSGRSAYEQYF.

The V and J genes are TRBV5-1 and TRBJ1-4; weak D call: TRBD1 (5 bases). The CDR3 has 17 residues. V shed 4 bases and J shed 0 bases, with 16 bases lying between them. Germline V gene lookup returns CDR1 SGHRS and CDR2 YFSETQ. The CDR3 reads CASSPGGAMATNEKLFF. CDR3 sequence (DNA): TGCGCCAGCAGCCCCGGAGGGGCTATGGCAACTAATGAAAAACTGTTTTTT.

V is TRBV5-6 and J is TRBJ2-2, with a weak D call TRBD2 (5 bases). V was pared by 1 base and J by 5 bases, with 6 bases between. This CDR3 has 13 residues. The V gene's germline CDR1 is SGHDT and CDR2 YYEEEE. CDR3 protein: CASSLPGTGELFF. The CDR3 DNA reads as TGTGCCAGCAGCTTGCCGGGAACCGGGGAGCTGTTTTTT.

The rearrangement links TRBV27 to TRBJ1-3, with 7 bases aligning to TRBD1. Germline V gene data show CDR1 as MNHEY and CDR2 as SMNVEV (reference sequence). The J segment lost 0 bases and the V segment lost 4 bases, leaving 3 bases of the junction unmatched. This CDR3 contains 15 residues. CDR3 region: CASSYRDSSGNTIYF. CDR3 coding DNA: TGTGCCAGCAGTTACCGGGACAGCTCTGGAAACACCATATATTTT.

V gene TRBV5-5 combines with J gene TRBJ2-1; D not certain. V lost 0 bases to trimming and J lost 16 bases, with 14 bases between them. CDR1 and CDR2 from the germline V gene are SGHKS and YYEKEE (reference sequence). CDR3 length equals 12 residues. The CDR3 bases are TGTGCCAGCAGCTTGGACCGCACTGACCTTTTCTTC. Translation: CASSLDRTDLFF.

The J gene is TRBJ2-1, the V gene TRBV5-4; 12 bases match TRBD2. CDR3 size: 16 residues. The V gene end was trimmed by 4 bases and the J gene end by 7 bases; junction bases not matched to a gene: 9. Germline values: CDR1 SGHNT, CDR2 YYREEE (reference sequence). The CDR3 nucleotides are TGTGCCAGCAGCACGCCCCGACTAGCGGGAGAGAATGAGCAGTTCTTC. It yields the protein CASSTPRLAGENEQFF.

The rearrangement uses TRBV21-1 and TRBJ2-2; TRBD2 was called by the table and not checked on the DNA. TRBV21-1 is tagged as a pseudogene. The CDR3 has 15 amino acids. In DNA form, the CDR3 reads TGTGCCAGCCCCCCACAAGACTACCACACCGGGGAGCTGTTTTTT. As protein: CASPPQDYHTGELFF.

For this clone: Within the sample, other DNA sequences also encode this same CDR3. CDR3 loop: CASSLAGTSGQETQYF. The CDR3 bases are TGCGCCAGCAGCCTGGCCGGGACTAGCGGCCAAGAGACCCAGTACTTC. This chain connects TRBV5-1 to TRBJ2-5; TRBD2 matches at 11 bases. This CDR3 has 16 amino acids. V shed 4 bases and J 1 base; nucleotides not matched to a gene: 6. Germline lookup yields CDR1 SGHRS and CDR2 YFSETQ.

This clone was seen a few times. The V call is TRBV30, the J call TRBJ2-3; 12 bases are a match to TRBD2. Germline trimming cut 5 bases from V and 5 bases from J; bases unmatched to any gene: 5. CDR1 is GTSNPN, CDR2 SVGIG, per germline (reference sequence). This CDR3 region has 14 residues. The CDR3 here is CAWGTSGFVDTQYF. The CDR3 DNA reads as TGTGCCTGGGGGACTAGCGGGTTTGTAGATACGCAGTATTTT. Supplemented by reference TRBV30 and TRBJ2-3, the full variable domain reads SQTIHQWPATLVQPVGSPLSLECTVEGTSNPNLYWYRQAAGRGLQLLFYSVGIGQISSEVPQNLSASRPQDRQFILSSKKLLLSDSGFYLCAWGTSGFVDTQYFGPGTRLTVL.

The CDR3 region is CAWRAGQVAGEQFF. The CDR3 nucleotides read TGTGCCTGGAGGGCTGGACAGGTGGCGGGTGAGCAGTTCTTC. This rearrangement joins TRBV30 to TRBJ2-1; 7 bases agree with TRBD1. J was trimmed by 9 bases and V by 3 bases; bases with no gene match: 11. Germline-derived CDR1 and CDR2 are GTSNPN and SVGIG (reference sequence). The CDR3 runs to 14 residues.